Each of the 5 T cell receptor beta chains below was sequenced from the same sample in a study of blood T cell repertoires in COVID-19. The table came from immunoSEQ multiplex PCR; TCRdb's copy has only in-frame clones and leaves some out. The sample carries fewer than 350,000 clones, about four fifths recorded once. Sequenced material: peripheral blood. The receptors originated from a woman aged 60-75 years with active or convalescent COVID-19.

The rearrangement uses TRBV29-1 and TRBJ1-5, with TRBD1 as a possible D gene (6 bases). V shed 6 bases and J shed 11 bases, with 14 bases lying between them. Germline assignment: CDR1 SQVTM and CDR2 ANQGSEA. CDR3 length: 11 residues. CDR3 nucleotide sequence: TGCAGCGTCACTACAGGGTGGACCCAGCATTTT. Translation gives CSVTTGWTQHF.

The chain recombines TRBV6-5 with TRBJ2-3, with a possible D match to TRBD1 (6 bases). V was clipped by 4 bases and J by 0 bases, with 11 bases between them. Germline loops: CDR1 MNHEY, CDR2 SVGAGI. This CDR3 is built from 15 residues. The CDR3 DNA reads TGTGCCAGCAGTTTGACAGGACCTAGCACAGATACGCAGTATTTT. It encodes CASSLTGPSTDTQYF.

This clone was picked up a small number of times. The J gene is TRBJ1-6, the V gene TRBV3-1 (or the pseudogene TRBV3-2), with 10 nucleotides matching TRBD1. Looked up from germline, CDR1 is LGHDT and CDR2 is YNNKEL (reference sequence). J lost 5 bases, V lost 3 bases, and 4 bases had no gene match. CDR3 size: 16 residues. The CDR3 loop reads CASSQLDRGDNSPLHF. In DNA, the CDR3 is TGTGCCAGCAGCCAGTTGGACAGGGGGGATAATTCACCCCTCCACTTT.

There are a few counts of this clone. The chain combines TRBV3-1 (or the pseudogene TRBV3-2) with TRBJ2-1; the match to TRBD1 covers 7 bases. The CDR3 extends over 15 amino acids. Germline values: CDR1 LGHDT, CDR2 YNNKEL (reference sequence). The V segment lost 4 bases and the J segment 4 bases; nucleotides outside the gene matches: 7. The CDR3 DNA sequence: TGTGCCAGCAGCCCTAAAGGGGGCCTTTACAATGAGCAGTTCTTC. This codes for CASSPKGGLYNEQFF.

V usage is TRBV2 and J usage is TRBJ1-6, with TRBD1 matching over 8 bases. The CDR3 is made up of 14 amino acids. Germline lookup yields CDR1 SNHLY and CDR2 FYNNEI. Trimming at V came to 6 bases and at J to 7 bases, leaving 5 bases not matched to a gene. The CDR3 DNA is TGTGCCAGCAGGGACAGGGTAAACAATTCACCCCTCCACTTT. Translation gives CASRDRVNNSPLHF.